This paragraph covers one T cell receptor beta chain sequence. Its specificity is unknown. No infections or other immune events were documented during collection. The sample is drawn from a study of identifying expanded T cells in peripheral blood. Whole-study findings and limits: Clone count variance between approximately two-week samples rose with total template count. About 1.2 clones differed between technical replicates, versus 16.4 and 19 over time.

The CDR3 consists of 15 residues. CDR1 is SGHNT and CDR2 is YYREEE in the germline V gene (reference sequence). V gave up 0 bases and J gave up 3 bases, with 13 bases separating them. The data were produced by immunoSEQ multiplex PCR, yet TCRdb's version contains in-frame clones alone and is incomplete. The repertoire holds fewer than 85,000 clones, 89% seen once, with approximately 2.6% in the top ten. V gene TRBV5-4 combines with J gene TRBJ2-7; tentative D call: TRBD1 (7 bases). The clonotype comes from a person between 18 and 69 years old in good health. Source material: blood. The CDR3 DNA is TGTGCCAGCAGCTTGGGACAGGGAGGCGTCTACGAGCAGTACTTC. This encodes CASSLGQGGVYEQYF.